This entry is about one T cell receptor beta chain. Trimming removed 3 bases at V and 3 bases at J, with 12 bases between. Looked up from germline, CDR1 is SNHLY and CDR2 is FYNNEI. There are 15 residues in the CDR3. This entry comes from a study of blood T cell repertoires in COVID-19. Some clones are missing from TCRdb's copy, which holds only in-frame ones; the method was immunoSEQ multiplex PCR. There are 180,000 or so clones in the sample; more than 75% occur only once, and around 8.1% lies in the top ten. This sequence originates from a woman between 50 and 59 years old with active or convalescent COVID-19. Sequences were obtained from peripheral blood. The J gene is TRBJ1-5, the V gene TRBV2; tentatively, D is TRBD1 (6 bases). CDR3 residues: CASSESDRDNQPQHF. CDR3 in DNA: TGTGCCAGCAGTGAGTCGGACAGAGACAATCAGCCCCAGCATTTT. Full variable domain (missing parts from reference TRBV2 and TRBJ1-5): EPEVTQTPSHQVTQMGQEVILRCVPISNHLYFYWYRQILGQKVEFLVSFYNNEISEKSEIFDDQFSVERPDGSNFTLKIRSTKLEDSAMYFCASSESDRDNQPQHFGDGTRLSIL.